This is a list of T cell receptor beta chains from one sample in a study of blood T cell repertoires in COVID-19. Sequencing used immunoSEQ multiplex PCR; TCRdb keeps in-frame clones, though not all of them. Of about 300,000 clones listed, approximately 89% are singletons. The sequencing sample was made of PBMCs or T cells enriched from blood (not recorded which). These receptors were taken from a woman aged 45-65 years who had been exposed to COVID-19. Both conserved end residues are part of each CDR3. A D gene is named only where the DNA matches it firmly. Clone sizes are given selectively: once, few, many, or a class where the clone is expanded.

D	V	J	size	CDR3	DNA
-	TRBV24-1	TRBJ1-2	once	CATSDLTGFGGYTF	TGTGCCACCAGTGATCTAACAGGGTTCGGAGGCTACACCTTC
-	TRBV15	TRBJ1-4	-	CATSSRGRGANEKLFF	TGTGCCACCAGCAGCCGGGGACGGGGGGCTAATGAAAAACTGTTTTTT
-	TRBV29-1	TRBJ1-5	-	CSVEAGGNQPQHF	TGCAGCGTTGAGGCGGGGGGCAATCAGCCCCAGCATTTT
TRBD1	TRBV5-8	TRBJ2-7	-	CASSQDRVIVSEQYF	TGTGCCAGCAGCCAAGACAGGGTTATTGTGTCCGAGCAGTACTTC
TRBD1	TRBV7-9	TRBJ1-6	-	CASSLASLQGVRNSPLHF	TGTGCCAGCAGCTTAGCGTCTCTACAGGGGGTTCGTAATTCACCCCTCCACTTT
-	TRBV5-1	TRBJ2-1	-	CASSLKRTVLGNEQFF	TGCGCCAGCAGCTTGAAAAGGACAGTTCTGGGGAATGAGCAGTTCTTC
TRBD1	TRBV27	TRBJ1-1	-	CASSFRQGRNTEAFF	TGTGCCAGCAGTTTTAGACAGGGTAGGAACACTGAAGCTTTCTTT
-	TRBV5-1	TRBJ1-2	-	CASSAGAYGYTF	TGCGCCAGCAGCGCAGGGGCCTATGGCTACACCTTC
-	TRBV19	TRBJ1-2	-	CASSTISNYGYTF	TGTGCCAGTAGTACGATTAGTAACTATGGCTACACCTTC
TRBD1	TRBV30	TRBJ1-5	once	CAWRGQGVYQPQHF	TGTGCCTGGAGGGGACAGGGAGTTTATCAGCCCCAGCATTTT
-	TRBV5-4	TRBJ2-7	-	CASNSLESAYEQYF	TGTGCCAGCAACTCGCTGGAGTCGGCCTACGAGCAGTACTTC
-	TRBV7-9	TRBJ1-1	-	CASSPELTDRLTEAFF	TGTGCCAGCAGCCCTGAATTGACAGACAGGCTCACTGAAGCTTTCTTT
TRBD1	TRBV2	TRBJ1-2	-	CASSGDRGNYGYTF	TGTGCCAGCAGTGGGGACAGGGGGAACTATGGCTACACCTTC
-	TRBV13	TRBJ2-5	-	CASSLEKRVETQYF	TGTGCCAGCAGCTTAGAGAAGCGGGTGGAGACCCAGTACTTC
TRBD2	TRBV9	TRBJ2-3	-	CASSVSGGGSTDTQYF	TGTGCCAGCAGCGTATCCGGCGGGGGGAGCACAGATACGCAGTATTTT
-	TRBV19	TRBJ2-7	-	CASSIRWGVYEQYF	TGTGCCAGTAGTATAAGATGGGGGGTCTACGAGCAGTACTTC
TRBD1	TRBV19	TRBJ2-3	-	CASSTRQGTTDTQYF	TGTGCCAGTAGTACCAGACAGGGTACCACAGATACGCAGTATTTT
TRBD2	TRBV7-2	TRBJ2-1	-	CASSKSSGGAGNEQFF	TGTGCCAGCAGCAAATCCAGCGGGGGGGCCGGGAATGAGCAGTTCTTC
-	TRBV5-1	TRBJ2-5	many	CASSLEGRVQETQYF	TGCGCCAGCAGCTTGGAGGGCAGGGTTCAAGAGACCCAGTACTTC
-	TRBV3-1/TRBV3-2	TRBJ2-5	few	CASSQSGAWQETQYF	TGTGCCAGCAGCCAGAGTGGAGCCTGGCAAGAGACCCAGTACTTC
TRBD1	TRBV7-9	TRBJ1-4	-	CASSPEGQIYEKLFF	TGTGCCAGCTCTCCTGAGGGACAGATTTATGAAAAACTGTTTTTT
-	TRBV3-1/TRBV3-2	TRBJ2-2	-	CASSPPWQRTLTGELFF	TGTGCCAGCAGCCCCCCCTGGCAGCGGACTCTCACCGGGGAGCTGTTTTTT
TRBD1	TRBV28	TRBJ1-6	few	CASSLLAGGKSPLHF	TGTGCCAGCAGTTTATTGGCAGGGGGCAAATCACCCCTCCACTTT
TRBD1	TRBV5-8	TRBJ1-5	-	CASSQNRGNQPQHF	TGTGCCAGCAGCCAAAACAGGGGGAATCAGCCCCAGCATTTT
TRBD1	TRBV5-1	TRBJ1-6	-	CASSTDRAGGSPLHF	TGCGCCAGCAGCACCGACAGGGCCGGGGGCTCACCCCTCCACTTT
-	TRBV21-1	TRBJ2-1	once	CASSKAGCSGTGDLSYNEQFF	TGTGCCAGCAGCAAAGCGGGTTGCTCTGGGACAGGGGATCTCTCCTACAATGAGCAGTTCTTC
-	TRBV5-4	TRBJ2-7	-	CASSSSKRRGSNSYGQYF	TGTGCCAGCAGCTCTTCCAAACGACGGGGTTCAAACTCCTACGGGCAGTACTTC
TRBD1	TRBV7-9	TRBJ1-1	-	CASRRQGNTEAFF	TGTGCCAGCCGGCGACAGGGGAACACTGAAGCTTTCTTT
-	TRBV3-1/TRBV3-2	TRBJ1-3	-	CASKATNANTIYF	TGTGCCAGCAAGGCCACTAACGCTAACACCATATATTTT
-	TRBV6-5	TRBJ1-1	-	CASSTPDRNTEAFF	TGTGCCAGCAGTACACCGGACAGGAACACTGAAGCTTTCTTT
-	TRBV2	TRBJ1-2	-	CASSEGTQGYTF	TGTGCCAGCAGTGAAGGTACGCAGGGCTACACCTTC
-	TRBV3-1/TRBV3-2	TRBJ2-3	-	CASSQSPGGDTQYF	TGTGCCAGCAGCCAATCTCCAGGAGGAGATACGCAGTATTTT
TRBD1	TRBV2	TRBJ2-7	few	CASSEGYSGDRHSYEQYF	TGTGCCAGCAGTGAAGGTTACTCCGGGGACAGACACTCCTACGAGCAGTACTTC
TRBD1	TRBV19	TRBJ2-2	-	CASSIPGQGLRGELFF	TGTGCCAGTAGTATTCCAGGACAGGGGCTCCGCGGGGAGCTGTTTTTT
TRBD2	TRBV9	TRBJ2-2	-	CASSVAGLAGGVGELFF	TGTGCCAGCAGCGTAGCTGGACTAGCGGGGGGTGTCGGGGAGCTGTTTTTT
TRBD2	TRBV4-1	TRBJ2-5	-	CASSQVGTSGQETQYF	TGCGCCAGCAGCCAAGTCGGGACTAGCGGGCAAGAGACCCAGTACTTC
TRBD1	TRBV19	TRBJ2-3	once	CASRNGDSSTDTQYF	TGTGCCAGTAGAAATGGGGACAGCAGCACAGATACGCAGTATTTT
TRBD1	TRBV24-1	TRBJ1-6	-	CATSDLWDSVNSPLHF	TGTGCCACCAGTGATCTATGGGACAGCGTGAATTCACCCCTCCACTTT
TRBD2	TRBV5-1	TRBJ2-5	-	CASSPGTSGVETQYF	TGCGCCAGCAGCCCCGGGACTAGCGGGGTAGAGACCCAGTACTTC
-	TRBV5-4	TRBJ1-3	-	CASNELPGNTIYF	TGTGCCAGCAACGAGTTACCGGGAAACACCATATATTTT
-	TRBV4-1	TRBJ2-3	-	CASSQDSQSTDTQYF	TGCGCCAGCAGCCAAGATAGCCAGAGCACAGATACGCAGTATTTT
TRBD1	TRBV6-1	TRBJ1-3	-	CASSEVGQGISGNTIYF	TGTGCCAGCAGTGAAGTCGGACAGGGTATCTCTGGAAACACCATATATTTT
TRBD1	TRBV10-1	TRBJ1-2	once	CASSEAGTGTYGYTF	TGCGCCAGCAGTGAGGCCGGGACAGGGACATATGGCTACACCTTC